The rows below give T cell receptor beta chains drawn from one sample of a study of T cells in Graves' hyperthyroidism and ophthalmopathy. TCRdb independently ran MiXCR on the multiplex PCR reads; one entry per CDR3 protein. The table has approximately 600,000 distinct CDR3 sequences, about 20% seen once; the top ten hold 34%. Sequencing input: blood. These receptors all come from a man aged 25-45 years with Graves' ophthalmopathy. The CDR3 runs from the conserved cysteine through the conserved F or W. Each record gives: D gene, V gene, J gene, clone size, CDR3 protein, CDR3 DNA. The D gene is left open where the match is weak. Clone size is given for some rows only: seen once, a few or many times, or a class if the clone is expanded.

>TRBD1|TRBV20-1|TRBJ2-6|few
CSARDLRQGDGANVLTF
TGCAGTGCTAGAGATCTAAGACAGGGAGATGGGGCCAACGTCCTGACTTTC
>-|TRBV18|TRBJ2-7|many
CASSPRPGSYEQYF
TGTGCCAGCTCACCGAGACCGGGCTCCTACGAGCAGTACTTC
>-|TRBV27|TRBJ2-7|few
CASSLAGRPTYYEQYF
TGTGCCAGCAGTTTGGCCGGAAGGCCCACTTACTACGAGCAGTACTTC
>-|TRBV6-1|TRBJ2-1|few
CASSEGSTGNEQFF
TGTGCCAGCAGCGAGGGGTCCACAGGGAATGAGCAGTTCTTC
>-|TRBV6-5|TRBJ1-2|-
CASSYNEGFYGYTF
TGTGCCAGCAGTTACAACGAGGGATTCTATGGCTACACCTTC
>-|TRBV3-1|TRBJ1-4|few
CASSHNGGSEKLFF
TGTGCCAGCAGCCACAATGGAGGGTCGGAAAAACTGTTTTTT
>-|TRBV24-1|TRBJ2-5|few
CATSDPGVGRKETQYF
TGTGCCACCAGTGATCCAGGTGTGGGGAGAAAAGAGACCCAGTACTTC
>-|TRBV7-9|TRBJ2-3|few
CASSSHSPTDTQYF
TGTGCCAGCAGTTCACATTCCCCGACAGATACGCAGTATTTT
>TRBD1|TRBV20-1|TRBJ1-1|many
CSAERWQGVWNTEAFF
TGCAGTGCTGAAAGATGGCAGGGGGTTTGGAACACTGAAGCTTTCTTT
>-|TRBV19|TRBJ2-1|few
CASSMVKTEQFF
TGTGCCAGTAGTATGGTGAAAACTGAGCAGTTCTTC
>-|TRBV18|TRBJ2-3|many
CASSPPSGDTQYF
TGTGCCAGCTCACCACCTAGCGGAGATACGCAGTATTTT
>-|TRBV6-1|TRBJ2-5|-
CASRPTYQETQYF
TGTGCCAGCAGACCCACGTACCAAGAGACCCAGTACTTC
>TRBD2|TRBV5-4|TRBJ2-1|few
CASSPVASGNEQFF
TGTGCCAGCAGCCCCGTTGCTAGCGGGAATGAGCAGTTCTTC
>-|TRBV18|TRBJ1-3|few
CASSPSGGAGNTIYF
TGTGCCAGCTCACCATCCGGGGGCGCTGGAAACACCATATATTTT
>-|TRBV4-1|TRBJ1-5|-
CASSQVAGGSNQPQHF
TGCGCCAGCAGCCAAGTGGCGGGGGGGAGCAATCAGCCCCAGCATTTT
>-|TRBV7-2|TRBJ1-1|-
CASSTRGAGLNTEAFF
TGTGCCAGCAGCACCAGGGGCGCGGGTCTGAACACTGAAGCTTTCTTT
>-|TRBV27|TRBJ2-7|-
CASSRDGLSYEQYF
TGTGCCAGCAGCCGGGACGGCCTTTCCTACGAGCAGTACTTC
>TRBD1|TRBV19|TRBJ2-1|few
CASSIGWTGINEQFF
TGTGCCAGTAGTATAGGTTGGACAGGGATAAATGAGCAGTTCTTC
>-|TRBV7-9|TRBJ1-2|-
CASSLETARGYTF
TGTGCCAGCAGCTTAGAAACAGCGAGGGGCTACACCTTC
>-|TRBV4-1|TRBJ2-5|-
CASSHWTAQETQYF
TGCGCCAGCAGCCATTGGACAGCTCAAGAGACCCAGTACTTC
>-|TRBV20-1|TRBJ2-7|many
CSARLGQTRTDEQYF
TGCAGTGCTAGACTTGGACAGACCCGGACGGACGAGCAGTACTTC
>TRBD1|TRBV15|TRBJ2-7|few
CATSKPPGQGRFEQYF
TGTGCCACCAGCAAACCACCGGGACAGGGGCGATTTGAGCAGTACTTC
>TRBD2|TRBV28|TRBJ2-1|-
CASSPLTGSGRVGSYNEQFF
TGTGCCAGCAGTCCCCTCACTGGTAGCGGGAGGGTAGGCTCCTACAATGAGCAGTTCTTC
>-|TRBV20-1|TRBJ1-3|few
CSAETDFSFSSGNTIYF
TGCAGTGCTGAAACGGATTTCTCCTTTAGCTCTGGAAACACCATATATTTT
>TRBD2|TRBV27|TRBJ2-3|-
CATFQAGITDTQYF
TGTGCCACCTTCCAAGCGGGAATCACAGATACGCAGTATTTT
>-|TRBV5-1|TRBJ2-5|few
CASSPAASKRAQETQYF
TGCGCCAGCAGCCCTGCGGCCTCTAAACGAGCTCAAGAGACCCAGTACTTC
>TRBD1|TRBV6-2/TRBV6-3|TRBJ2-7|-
CASSLTGGHRYEQYF
TGTGCCAGCAGTTTGACAGGGGGACATCGATACGAGCAGTACTTC